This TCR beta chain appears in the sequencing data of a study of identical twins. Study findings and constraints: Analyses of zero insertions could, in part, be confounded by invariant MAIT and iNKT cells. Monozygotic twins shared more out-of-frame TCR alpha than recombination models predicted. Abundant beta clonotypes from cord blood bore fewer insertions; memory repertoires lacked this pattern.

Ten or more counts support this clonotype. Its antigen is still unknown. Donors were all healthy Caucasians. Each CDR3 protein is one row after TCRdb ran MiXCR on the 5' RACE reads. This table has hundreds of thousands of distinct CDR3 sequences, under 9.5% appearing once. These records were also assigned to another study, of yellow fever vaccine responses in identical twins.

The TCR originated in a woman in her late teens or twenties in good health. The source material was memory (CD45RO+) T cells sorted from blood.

The CDR3 loop is CASSLVGNQPQHF. As DNA, the CDR3 is TGTGCCAGCAGCTTAGTAGGCAATCAGCCCCAGCATTTT. V gene TRBV7-2 combines with J gene TRBJ1-5; no clear D gene. The CDR3 contains 13 residues. V was shortened by 1 base and J by 2 bases, with 3 bases between the two germline ends. Germline loops: CDR1 SGHTA, CDR2 FQGNSA.